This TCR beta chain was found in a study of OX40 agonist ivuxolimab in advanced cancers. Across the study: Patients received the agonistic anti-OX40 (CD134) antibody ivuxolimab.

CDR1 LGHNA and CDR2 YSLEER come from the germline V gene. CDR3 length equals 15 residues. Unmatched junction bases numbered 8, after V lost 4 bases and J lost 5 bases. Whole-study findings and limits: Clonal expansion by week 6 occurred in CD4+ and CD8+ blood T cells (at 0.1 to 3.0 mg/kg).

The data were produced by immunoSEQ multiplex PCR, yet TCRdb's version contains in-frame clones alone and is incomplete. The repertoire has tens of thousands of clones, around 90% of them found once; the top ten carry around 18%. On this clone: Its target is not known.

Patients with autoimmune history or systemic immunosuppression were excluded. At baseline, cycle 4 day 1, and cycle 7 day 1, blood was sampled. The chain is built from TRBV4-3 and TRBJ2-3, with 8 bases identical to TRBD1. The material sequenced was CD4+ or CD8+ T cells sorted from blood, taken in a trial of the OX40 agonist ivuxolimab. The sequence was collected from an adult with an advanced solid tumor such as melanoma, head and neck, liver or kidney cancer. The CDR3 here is CASSREDRVGDTQYF. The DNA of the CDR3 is TGCGCCAGCAGCCGAGAGGACAGGGTGGGAGATACGCAGTATTTT.